A selection of T cell receptor beta chains follows, all from one sample in a study of blood T cells in healthy people across ages. MiXCR, run by TCRdb on the 5' RACE reads, gives a single entry per CDR3 protein. There are 1.5 million or so distinct CDR3 sequences in the sample; 42% occur only once, and 7.9% lies in the top ten. The sequenced material came from blood. Source of these receptors: a woman under 30 in good health. Both conserved end residues are part of each CDR3. The order of the fields is clone size, D gene, V gene, CDR3 length, J gene, CDR3 protein, CDR3 DNA. A D gene is named only where the DNA matches it firmly. Size is omitted from some rows. Given values are once, few, many or a class for expanded clones.

once	.	TRBV12-3/TRBV12-4	15	TRBJ2-2	CASSPQRAGTGELFF	TGTGCCAGCAGTCCACAGCGAGCCGGCACCGGGGAGCTGTTTTTT
.	.	TRBV10-3	12	TRBJ2-5	CAISRTGNEQYF	TGTGCCATCAGCCGCACAGGCAATGAGCAGTACTTC
.	TRBD2	TRBV5-1	16	TRBJ2-2	CASSEPTSVNTGELFF	TGCGCCAGCAGCGAACCGACTAGCGTGAACACCGGGGAGCTGTTTTTT
.	.	TRBV27	15	TRBJ1-5	CASSFNPDSNQPQHF	TGTGCCAGCAGCTTTAACCCGGACAGCAATCAGCCCCAGCATTTT
.	.	TRBV2	15	TRBJ1-1	CASSGLPKGVSEAFF	TGTGCCAGCAGTGGCTTACCTAAAGGGGTTTCTGAAGCTTTCTTT
.	.	TRBV10-3	14	TRBJ2-7	CAISGADPTLFQYF	TGTGCCATCAGTGGGGCCGACCCAACCCTGTTTCAGTACTTC
few	TRBD1	TRBV5-1	15	TRBJ2-1	CASSLGDREKNEQFF	TGCGCCAGCAGCTTGGGGGACAGGGAAAAGAATGAGCAGTTCTTC
.	.	TRBV12-3/TRBV12-4	12	TRBJ2-7	CASSTAPDEQYF	TGTGCCAGTTCGACGGCTCCGGACGAGCAGTACTTC
.	TRBD1	TRBV7-9	17	TRBJ2-7	CASSLARTGPATYEQYF	TGTGCCAGCAGCTTAGCGCGGACAGGCCCTGCAACCTACGAGCAGTACTTC
.	.	TRBV11-3	13	TRBJ2-7	CASSPTVTGEQYF	TGTGCCAGCAGCCCGACAGTGACCGGCGAGCAGTACTTC
.	.	TRBV27	13	TRBJ2-1	CASSPRSPYEQFF	TGTGCCAGCAGTCCCCGGTCCCCATACGAGCAGTTCTTC
.	TRBD1	TRBV6-1	15	TRBJ2-1	CASSGQGAFPNEQFF	TGTGCCAGCAGTGGCCAGGGGGCCTTTCCCAATGAGCAGTTCTTC
.	.	TRBV20-1	11	TRBJ1-1	CSARSQGEAFF	TGCAGTGCTAGATCGCAGGGAGAAGCTTTCTTT
.	.	TRBV2	16	TRBJ1-1	CASSEGPGGFRTEAFF	TGTGCCAGCAGTGAAGGTCCTGGGGGTTTCCGCACTGAAGCTTTCTTT
.	.	TRBV24-1	14	TRBJ2-5	CATSYGIGANEQYF	TGTGCCACCAGTTACGGGATCGGCGCCAATGAGCAGTACTTC
.	.	TRBV20-1	12	TRBJ2-1	CSASSGTDEQFF	TGCAGTGCTAGCTCCGGAACAGATGAGCAGTTCTTC
few	.	TRBV27	14	TRBJ2-1	CASSSPARPNEQFF	TGTGCCAGCAGTTCCCCCGCTCGGCCAAATGAGCAGTTCTTC
few	TRBD1	TRBV10-2	13	TRBJ2-7	CASAGQGRGEQYF	TGCGCCAGCGCGGGACAGGGACGAGGCGAGCAGTACTTC
.	.	TRBV6-5	11	TRBJ1-1	CASMGHTEAFF	TGTGCCAGCATGGGCCACACTGAAGCTTTCTTT
.	.	TRBV6-5	14	TRBJ2-2	CASSYERASGELFF	TGTGCCAGCAGTTACGAAAGGGCGTCCGGGGAGCTGTTTTTT
once	.	TRBV6-5	14	TRBJ1-2	CASSRSGRGYGYTF	TGTGCCAGCAGTCGATCGGGGAGGGGCTATGGCTACACCTTC
.	.	TRBV20-1	15	TRBJ2-3	CSARVSGEPLATQYF	TGCAGTGCTAGAGTTTCCGGGGAGCCTTTGGCTACGCAGTATTTT
.	.	TRBV7-6	13	TRBJ2-3	CASSDAGADTQYF	TGTGCCAGCAGCGACGCAGGGGCAGATACGCAGTATTTT
.	.	TRBV6-1	13	TRBJ2-7	CASRIDPYNEQYF	TGTGCCAGCAGGATAGACCCCTACAATGAGCAGTACTTC
.	.	TRBV9	14	TRBJ1-1	CASSVGRGRGEAFF	TGTGCCAGCAGCGTAGGCAGGGGTAGGGGTGAAGCTTTCTTT
.	.	TRBV20-1	17	TRBJ1-6	CSAAPLGGPSCNSPLHF	TGCAGTGCCGCACCTCTGGGGGGGCCCTCCTGTAATTCACCCCTCCACTTT
.	.	TRBV5-6	16	TRBJ2-3	CASSLWAGGISSTQYF	TGTGCCAGCAGCCTGTGGGCGGGCGGGATATCATCTACGCAGTATTTT
.	.	TRBV11-2	15	TRBJ2-5	CASSPVSGPTETQYF	TGTGCCAGCAGCCCTGTAAGCGGGCCCACGGAGACCCAGTACTTC
once	.	TRBV29-1	12	TRBJ1-1	CSGGKMNTEAFF	TGCAGCGGGGGGAAGATGAACACTGAAGCTTTCTTT
.	.	TRBV9	13	TRBJ2-2	CASTVSGTGELFF	TGTGCCAGCACCGTAAGCGGCACCGGGGAGCTGTTTTTT
few	TRBD2	TRBV14	20	TRBJ2-4	CASSQDRGLAGVWAKNIQYF	TGTGCCAGCAGCCAAGATAGGGGACTAGCGGGAGTGTGGGCCAAAAACATTCAGTACTTC
few	.	TRBV5-1	12	TRBJ2-7	CASSFHKDEQYF	TGCGCCAGCAGCTTTCACAAGGACGAGCAGTACTTC
few	.	TRBV5-1	18	TRBJ1-4	CASSFPTGFDSPNEKLFF	TGCGCCAGCAGCTTTCCTACAGGGTTTGATTCGCCTAATGAAAAACTGTTTTTT
.	TRBD2	TRBV9	14	TRBJ2-1	CASSGTSYYNEQFF	TGTGCCAGCAGCGGGACTAGCTACTACAATGAGCAGTTCTTC
many	.	TRBV12-3/TRBV12-4	16	TRBJ1-4	CASSWGGLSTNEKLFF	TGTGCCAGCAGTTGGGGGGGGCTCTCAACTAATGAAAAACTGTTTTTT
many	.	TRBV7-9	17	TRBJ2-6	CASSLALGTPGANVLTF	TGTGCCAGCAGCTTAGCCTTAGGGACGCCTGGGGCCAACGTCCTGACTTTC
.	TRBD1	TRBV6-1	16	TRBJ2-2	CASSDQHGTGGAELFF	TGTGCCAGCAGTGACCAACACGGGACAGGGGGCGCGGAGCTGTTTTTT
.	TRBD1	TRBV7-9	15	TRBJ1-3	CASSSGQVMVNTIYF	TGTGCCAGCAGCTCAGGACAGGTTATGGTTAACACCATATATTTT
few	TRBD2	TRBV20-1	15	TRBJ2-7	CSAREPGLPTYEQYF	TGCAGTGCTAGAGAACCGGGACTACCCACCTACGAGCAGTACTTC
.	.	TRBV15	15	TRBJ1-1	CATSRDGDVRTEAFF	TGTGCCACCAGCAGAGATGGGGATGTGAGGACTGAAGCTTTCTTT
once	.	TRBV4-1	14	TRBJ2-7	CASSQDQGFYEQYF	TGCGCCAGCAGCCAAGACCAGGGGTTCTACGAGCAGTACTTC
.	.	TRBV18	15	TRBJ2-5	CASSPQAPGKETQYF	TGTGCCAGCTCACCACAGGCTCCAGGGAAAGAGACCCAGTACTTC
.	.	TRBV20-1	13	TRBJ2-7	CSTSRGVVYEQYF	TGCAGTACGAGTAGGGGGGTTGTCTACGAGCAGTACTTC
.	.	TRBV7-9	16	TRBJ2-7	CASSSSVGEYVYEQYF	TGTGCCAGCAGCTCAAGTGTGGGGGAATATGTCTACGAGCAGTACTTC
.	.	TRBV20-1	13	TRBJ2-5	CSAAGPYGETLYF	TGCAGTGCCGCAGGACCGTACGGAGAGACCCTGTACTTC
few	.	TRBV6-5	14	TRBJ2-2	CASSQGSNTGELFF	TGTGCCAGCTCTCAGGGATCGAACACCGGGGAGCTGTTTTTT
.	TRBD2	TRBV7-6	17	TRBJ2-7	CASSLAGRGVASYEQYF	TGTGCCAGCAGCTTAGCAGGACGGGGGGTGGCGTCCTACGAGCAGTACTTC
few	TRBD2	TRBV5-1	14	TRBJ2-1	CASSGTSEFNEQFF	TGCGCCAGCAGCGGGACTAGCGAGTTCAATGAGCAGTTCTTC
.	TRBD2	TRBV5-1	18	TRBJ2-3	CASSPIGFTLGRADTQYF	TGCGCCAGCAGCCCCATCGGTTTTACCCTCGGGAGGGCAGATACGCAGTATTTT
.	.	TRBV11-2	14	TRBJ1-6	CASSPAGSNSPLHF	TGTGCCAGCAGCCCTGCCGGATCCAATTCACCCCTCCACTTT
.	.	TRBV7-2	15	TRBJ2-1	CASSLAGGFYNDQFF	TGTGCCAGCAGCTTAGCGGGAGGCTTTTACAATGATCAGTTCTTC
few	.	TRBV6-2/TRBV6-3	15	TRBJ2-7	CASSYSFSGGYEQYF	TGTGCCAGCAGTTACTCGTTTAGCGGTGGCTACGAGCAGTACTTC
few	.	TRBV9	13	TRBJ2-4	CASSGTSANIQYF	TGTGCCAGCAGCGGTACTAGTGCGAACATTCAGTACTTC